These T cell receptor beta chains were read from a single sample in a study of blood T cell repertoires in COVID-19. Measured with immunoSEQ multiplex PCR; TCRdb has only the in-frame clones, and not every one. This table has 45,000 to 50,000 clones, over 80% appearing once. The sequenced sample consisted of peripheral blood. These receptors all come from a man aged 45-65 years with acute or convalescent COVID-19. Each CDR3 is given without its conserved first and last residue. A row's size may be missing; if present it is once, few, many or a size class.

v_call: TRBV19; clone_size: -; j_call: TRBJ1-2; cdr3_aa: ASSRQGRDYGYT
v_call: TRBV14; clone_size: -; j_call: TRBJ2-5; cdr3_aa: ASSQDSAKHRTQY
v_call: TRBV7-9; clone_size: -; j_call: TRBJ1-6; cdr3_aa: ASSLRTGEGSYNSPLH
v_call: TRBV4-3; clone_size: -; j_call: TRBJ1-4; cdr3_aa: ASSQVDRPTNEKLF
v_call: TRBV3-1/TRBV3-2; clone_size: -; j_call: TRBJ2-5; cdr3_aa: ASSHGTRGETQY
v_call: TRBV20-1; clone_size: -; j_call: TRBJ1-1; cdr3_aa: SASTGSEAF
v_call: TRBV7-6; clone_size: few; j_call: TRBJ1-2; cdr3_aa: ASSPTTGLGIYGYT
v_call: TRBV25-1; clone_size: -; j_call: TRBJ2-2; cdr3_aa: ASSGGYTGELF
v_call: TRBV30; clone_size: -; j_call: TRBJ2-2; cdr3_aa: AWSDSATNTGELF
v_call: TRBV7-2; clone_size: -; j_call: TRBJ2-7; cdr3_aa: ASSFPASGGPKQY
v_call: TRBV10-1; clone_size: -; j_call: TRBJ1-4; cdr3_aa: ASSVAGPTNEKLF
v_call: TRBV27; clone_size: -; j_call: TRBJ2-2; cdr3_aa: ASTSWVGVDTGELF
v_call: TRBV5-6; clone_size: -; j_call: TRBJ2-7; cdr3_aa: ASSLEGSFGSSYEQY
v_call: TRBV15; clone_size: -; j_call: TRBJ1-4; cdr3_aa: ATSGQGGTNEKLF
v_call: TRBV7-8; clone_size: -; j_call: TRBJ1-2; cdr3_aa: ASSFSNNYGYT
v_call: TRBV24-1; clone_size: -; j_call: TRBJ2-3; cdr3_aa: ATSESGTTDTQY
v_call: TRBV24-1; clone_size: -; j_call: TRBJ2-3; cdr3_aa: ATSDTMGALGDTQY
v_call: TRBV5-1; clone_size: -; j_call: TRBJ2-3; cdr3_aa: ASSLLAPSTDTQY
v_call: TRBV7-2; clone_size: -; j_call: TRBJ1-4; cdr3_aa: ASSLVPGEIEKLF
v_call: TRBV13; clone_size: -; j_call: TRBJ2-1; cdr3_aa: ASSKTSGDNEQF
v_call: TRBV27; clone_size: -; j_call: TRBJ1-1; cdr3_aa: AGKSRNTEAF
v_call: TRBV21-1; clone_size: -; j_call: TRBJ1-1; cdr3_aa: ASSITGGDTEAF
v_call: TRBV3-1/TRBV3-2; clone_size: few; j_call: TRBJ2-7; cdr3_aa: ASSQTIAGGNSYEQY
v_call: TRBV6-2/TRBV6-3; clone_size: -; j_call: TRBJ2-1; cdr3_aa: ASSGLGGHNEQF
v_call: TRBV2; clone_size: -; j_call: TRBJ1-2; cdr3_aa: ASSDRGGGGYT
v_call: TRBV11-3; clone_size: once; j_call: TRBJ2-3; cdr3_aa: ASSLGRGSDTQY
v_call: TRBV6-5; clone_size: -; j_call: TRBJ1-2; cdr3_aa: ASSGQGGFNYGYT
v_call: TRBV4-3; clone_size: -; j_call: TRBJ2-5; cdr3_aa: ASSQDLESTAQY
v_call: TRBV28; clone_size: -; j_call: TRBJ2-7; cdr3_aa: ASSLSRDRATSYEQY
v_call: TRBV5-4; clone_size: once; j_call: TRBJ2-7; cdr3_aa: ASSFTGTGPYEQY
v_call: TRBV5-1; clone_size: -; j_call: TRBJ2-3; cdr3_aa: ASSEPGQLADTQY
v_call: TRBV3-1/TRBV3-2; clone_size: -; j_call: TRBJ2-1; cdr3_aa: ASSLLGRPTNEQF
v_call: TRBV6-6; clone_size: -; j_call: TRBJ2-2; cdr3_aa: ASSYLGRGRDGELF
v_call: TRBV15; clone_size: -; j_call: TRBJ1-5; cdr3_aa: ATSRTRTGINQPQH
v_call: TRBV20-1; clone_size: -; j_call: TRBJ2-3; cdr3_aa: SASTQNTQY
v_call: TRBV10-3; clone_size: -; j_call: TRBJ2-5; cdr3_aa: AISPGQGRYQETQY
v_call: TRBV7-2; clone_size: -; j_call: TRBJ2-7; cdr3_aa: ASSSGQNSYEQY
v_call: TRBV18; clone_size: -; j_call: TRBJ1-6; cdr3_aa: ASSPEVQGDSPLH
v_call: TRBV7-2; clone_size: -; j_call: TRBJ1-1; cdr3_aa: ASSFRDNEKAF
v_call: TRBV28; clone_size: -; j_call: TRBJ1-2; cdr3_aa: ASSWAWRGSYGYT
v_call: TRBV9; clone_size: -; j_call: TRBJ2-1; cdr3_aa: ASSGGVEDFLDEQF
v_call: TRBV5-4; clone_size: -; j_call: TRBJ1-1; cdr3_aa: ASSSGQGARGNTEAF
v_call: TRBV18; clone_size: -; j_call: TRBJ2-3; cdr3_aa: ASSPWGYSDTQY
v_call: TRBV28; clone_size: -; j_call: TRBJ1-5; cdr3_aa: ASRTGGGGNQPQH
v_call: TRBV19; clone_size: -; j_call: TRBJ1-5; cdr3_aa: ASRQGGQPQH